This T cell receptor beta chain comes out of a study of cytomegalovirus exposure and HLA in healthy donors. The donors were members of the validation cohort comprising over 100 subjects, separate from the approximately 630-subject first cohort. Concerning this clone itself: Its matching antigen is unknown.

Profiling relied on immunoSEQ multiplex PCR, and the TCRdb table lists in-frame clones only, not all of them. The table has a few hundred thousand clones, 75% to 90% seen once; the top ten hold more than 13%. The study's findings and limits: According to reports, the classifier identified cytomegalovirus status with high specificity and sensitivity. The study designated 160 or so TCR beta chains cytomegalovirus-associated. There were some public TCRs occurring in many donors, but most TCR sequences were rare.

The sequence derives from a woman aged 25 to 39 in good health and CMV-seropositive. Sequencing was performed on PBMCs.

CDR3 nucleotides: TGTGCCAGCAGCTTCGAGCAGGGTCAGGATACGCAGTATTTT. It yields the protein CASSFEQGQDTQYF. V is TRBV7-2 and J is TRBJ2-3; weak D call: TRBD1 (5 bases). The CDR3 totals 14 residues. V lost 3 bases and J lost 6, with 13 bases in between. Germline-derived CDR1 and CDR2 are SGHTA and FQGNSA.